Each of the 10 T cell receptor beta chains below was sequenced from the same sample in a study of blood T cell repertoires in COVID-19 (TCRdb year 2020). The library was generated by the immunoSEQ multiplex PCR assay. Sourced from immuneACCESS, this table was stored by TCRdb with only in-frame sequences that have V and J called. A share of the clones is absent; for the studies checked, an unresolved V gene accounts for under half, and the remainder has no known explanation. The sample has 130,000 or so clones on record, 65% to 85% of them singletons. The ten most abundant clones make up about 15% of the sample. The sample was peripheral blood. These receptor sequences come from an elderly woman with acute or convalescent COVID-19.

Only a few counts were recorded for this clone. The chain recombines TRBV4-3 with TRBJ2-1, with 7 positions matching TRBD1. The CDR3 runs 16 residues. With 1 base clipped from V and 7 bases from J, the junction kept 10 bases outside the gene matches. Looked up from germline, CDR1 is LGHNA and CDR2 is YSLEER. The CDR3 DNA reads TGCGCCAGCAGCCAAGCTGACAGGGTTACCAGGAATGAGCAGTTCTTC. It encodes CASSQADRVTRNEQFF.

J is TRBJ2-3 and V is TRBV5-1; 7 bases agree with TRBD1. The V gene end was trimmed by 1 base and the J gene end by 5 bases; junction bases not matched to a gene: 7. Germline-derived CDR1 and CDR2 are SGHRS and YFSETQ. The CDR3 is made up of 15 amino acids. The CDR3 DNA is TGCGCCAGCAGCTTGACGGGACAGTCTATAGATACGCAGTATTTT. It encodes CASSLTGQSIDTQYF.

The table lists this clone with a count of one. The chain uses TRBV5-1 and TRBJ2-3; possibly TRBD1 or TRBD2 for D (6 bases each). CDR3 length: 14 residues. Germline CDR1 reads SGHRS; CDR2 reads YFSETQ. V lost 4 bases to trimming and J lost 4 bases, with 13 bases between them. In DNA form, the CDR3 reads TGCGCCAGCAGCCTGGGGGGCTGGTCAGATACGCAGTATTTT. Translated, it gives CASSLGGWSDTQYF.

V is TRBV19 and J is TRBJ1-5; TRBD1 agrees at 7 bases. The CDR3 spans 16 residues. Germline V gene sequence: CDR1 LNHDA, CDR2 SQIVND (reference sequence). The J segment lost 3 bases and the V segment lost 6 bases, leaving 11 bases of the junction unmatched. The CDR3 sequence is CASSPRQGGVNQPQHF. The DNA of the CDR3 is TGTGCCAGTAGCCCGAGACAGGGCGGGGTCAATCAGCCCCAGCATTTT.

The CDR3 sequence is CASSVGLLNTEAFF. CDR3 in DNA: TGTGCCAGCAGCGTTGGACTGTTGAACACTGAAGCTTTCTTT. This chain joins TRBV9 and TRBJ1-1; D is uncertain. This CDR3 is built from 14 residues. Germline V gene lookup returns CDR1 SGDLS and CDR2 YYNGEE. The V end was cut by 2 bases, the J end by 0 bases, with 8 bases between.

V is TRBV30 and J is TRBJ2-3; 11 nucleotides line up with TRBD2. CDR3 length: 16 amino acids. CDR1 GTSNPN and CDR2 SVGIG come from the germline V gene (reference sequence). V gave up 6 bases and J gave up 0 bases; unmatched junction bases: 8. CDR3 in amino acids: CACREGLAVSTDTQYF. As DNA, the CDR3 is TGTGCCTGTCGGGAGGGACTAGCGGTGAGCACAGATACGCAGTATTTT.

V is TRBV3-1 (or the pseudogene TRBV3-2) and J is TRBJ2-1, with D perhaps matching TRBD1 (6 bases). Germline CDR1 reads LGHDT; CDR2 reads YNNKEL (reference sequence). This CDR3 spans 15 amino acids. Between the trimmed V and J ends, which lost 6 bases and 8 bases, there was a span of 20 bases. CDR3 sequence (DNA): TGTGCCAGCAGGCTCCGGGACCAGGGGCTTTATGAGCAGTTCTTC. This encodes CASRLRDQGLYEQFF.

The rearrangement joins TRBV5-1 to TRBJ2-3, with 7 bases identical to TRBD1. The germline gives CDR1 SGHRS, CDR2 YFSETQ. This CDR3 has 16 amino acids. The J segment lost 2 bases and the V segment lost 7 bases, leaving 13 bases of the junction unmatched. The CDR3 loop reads CASWTRDSQLTDTQYF. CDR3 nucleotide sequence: TGCGCCAGCTGGACAAGGGACAGCCAACTCACAGATACGCAGTATTTT.

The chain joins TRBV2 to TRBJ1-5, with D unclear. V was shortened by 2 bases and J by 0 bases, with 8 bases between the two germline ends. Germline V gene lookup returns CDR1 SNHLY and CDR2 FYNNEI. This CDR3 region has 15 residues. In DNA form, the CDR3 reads TGTGCCAGCAGTGAACGGGGATATAGCAATCAGCCCCAGCATTTT. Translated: CASSERGYSNQPQHF.

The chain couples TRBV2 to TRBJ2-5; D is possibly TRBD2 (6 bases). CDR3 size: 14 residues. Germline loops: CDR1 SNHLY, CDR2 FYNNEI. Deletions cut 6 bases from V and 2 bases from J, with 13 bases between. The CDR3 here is CASRGDLAQETQYF. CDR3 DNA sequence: TGTGCCAGCAGGGGGGACTTAGCGCAAGAGACCCAGTACTTC.